This T cell receptor beta chain was recovered during a study of OX40 agonist ivuxolimab in advanced cancers. Points from the study as a whole: CD8+ T cells averaged more expanded clones than CD4+.

TCRdb keeps only in-frame clones here, not all; method: immunoSEQ multiplex PCR. The table has 75,000 to 100,000 clones, around 86% seen once. Notes on this clone: Its target is unknown.

V was pared by 4 bases and J by 6 bases, with 9 bases between. The CDR3 runs to 13 residues. From germline, CDR1 is MGHDK and CDR2 SYGVNS. The clonotype was recovered from an adult with an advanced solid tumor such as melanoma, head and neck, liver or kidney cancer. The V gene is TRBV25-1, the J gene TRBJ2-2, with D tentatively TRBD1 (5 bases). The sequenced sample was CD4+ or CD8+ T cells sorted from blood, obtained in a trial of the OX40 agonist ivuxolimab. The CDR3: CASSVWGPGELFF. The DNA of the CDR3 is TGTGCCAGCAGTGTGTGGGGCCCCGGGGAGCTGTTTTTT.